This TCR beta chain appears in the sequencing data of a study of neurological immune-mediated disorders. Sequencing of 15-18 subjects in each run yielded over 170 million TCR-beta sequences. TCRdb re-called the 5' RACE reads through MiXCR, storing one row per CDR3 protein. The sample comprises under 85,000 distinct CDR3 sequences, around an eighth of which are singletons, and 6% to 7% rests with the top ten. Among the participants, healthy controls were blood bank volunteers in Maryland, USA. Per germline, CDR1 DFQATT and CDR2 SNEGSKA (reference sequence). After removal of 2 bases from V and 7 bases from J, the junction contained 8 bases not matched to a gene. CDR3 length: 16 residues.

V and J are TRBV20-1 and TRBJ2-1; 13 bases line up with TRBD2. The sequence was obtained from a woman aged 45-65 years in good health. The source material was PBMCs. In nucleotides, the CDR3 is TGCAGTGCTAGAACTGTAAGACTAGCGGGAGGTAATGAGCAGTTCTTC. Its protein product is CSARTVRLAGGNEQFF.